What follows is one TCR beta chain and its context. In the PCR, 60 Vbeta and 13 Jbeta primers were used. Generated by immunoSEQ multiplex PCR, the TCRdb table keeps only in-frame clones and is missing some. The data hold about 140,000 clones, with about 76% observed a single time. The data originate from a study of cytomegalovirus exposure and HLA in healthy donors. This CDR3 has 12 residues. Per germline, CDR1 SGHDT and CDR2 YYEEEE. V shed 6 bases and J shed 9 bases, with 10 bases lying between them. The TCR originated in a female donor in good health and CMV-seronegative. The sample taken for sequencing was PBMCs. The chain employs TRBV5-6 and TRBJ1-6, with D perhaps matching TRBD1 (5 bases). CDR3 DNA: TGTGCCAGCACCTGGGGGGGTTCACCCCTCCACTTT. Protein: CASTWGGSPLHF.